This record covers a single T cell receptor (beta chain). Method: immunoSEQ multiplex PCR; TCRdb's copy keeps in-frame clones and lacks some. The data hold about 140,000 clones, with roughly 81% observed a single time. CDR3 size: 14 residues. Germline CDR1 LNHDA, CDR2 SQIVND (reference sequence). Trimming took 7 bases from V and 4 from J; bases not matched to a gene: 6. This entry comes from a study of blood T cell repertoires in COVID-19. The sequence came from a woman in her forties or fifties with acute COVID-19. The specimen sequenced was PBMCs or T cells enriched from blood (not recorded which). This chain links TRBV19 with TRBJ1-1; TRBD1 agrees at 10 bases. CDR3 in amino acids: CASNDRGLGTEAFF. CDR3 sequence (DNA): TGTGCCAGTAATGACAGGGGGCTCGGCACTGAAGCTTTCTTT.